This is a list of T cell receptor beta chains from one sample in a study of cytomegalovirus exposure and HLA in healthy donors. Here immunoSEQ multiplex PCR was the method, and the copy in TCRdb shows in-frame clones only, minus some. The repertoire holds under 200,000 clones, 75% to 90% seen once, with about 2.5% in the top ten. Sequenced material: PBMCs. The origin of the receptors is a male donor in good health and CMV-seronegative. Each CDR3 is given with its conserved first and last residue. The D gene is left open where the match is weak. Some rows have no size entry. The others give once, few or many, or a class for an expanded clone.

V gene	D gene	clone size	J gene	CDR3 DNA	CDR3 protein
TRBV27	-	-	TRBJ2-5	TGTGCCAGCAGTACCCAGCGCGTTACCAAAGAGACCCAGTACTTC	CASSTQRVTKETQYF
TRBV13	TRBD2	-	TRBJ2-3	TGTGCCAGCAGCCGCCCCCGAGCGGGGGGAACAGATACGCAGTATTTT	CASSRPRAGGTDTQYF
TRBV18	-	-	TRBJ2-3	TGTGCCAGCTCACCGAGGGGGGGGAGGCCCACAGATACGCAGTATTTT	CASSPRGGRPTDTQYF
TRBV7-2	-	-	TRBJ2-1	TGTGCCAGCAGCTTAGCTGGGACAAATCTTGAGCAGTTCTTC	CASSLAGTNLEQFF
TRBV6-6	-	-	TRBJ2-7	TGTGCCAGCAGTTACTCGGACTCCCTCCGCCTCTACGAGCAGTACTTC	CASSYSDSLRLYEQYF
TRBV2	-	-	TRBJ1-1	TGTGCCAGCAGTCTCCCGGGAAGTGCAGTCGCTTTCTTT	CASSLPGSAVAFF
TRBV12-5	-	-	TRBJ2-4	TGTGCTAGTGGTAAACCGGACGGGGGAAACATTCAGTACTTC	CASGKPDGGNIQYF
TRBV7-2	-	few	TRBJ2-7	TGTGCCAGCGGGACTGCTACCTACGAGCAGTACTTC	CASGTATYEQYF
TRBV13	-	once	TRBJ1-4	TGTGCCAGCAACAGTCGTTCAGGGGCTAATGAAAAACTGTTTTTT	CASNSRSGANEKLFF
TRBV11-2	-	-	TRBJ2-5	TGTGCCAGCAGCTCCTCCGGGGTTCAAGAGACCCAGTACTTC	CASSSSGVQETQYF
TRBV5-1	TRBD1	few	TRBJ2-3	TGCGCCAGCAGCTTGGAGGACAGGGACACAGATACGCAGTATTTT	CASSLEDRDTDTQYF
TRBV7-9	-	-	TRBJ1-5	TGTGCCAGCAGCCCAGATTCAGGGTTTTTGGTGGAGCATTTT	CASSPDSGFLVEHF
TRBV2	-	-	TRBJ1-5	TGTGCCAGCAGTGACGCGGGAATTGGTGCGGGGCAGCCCCAGCATTTT	CASSDAGIGAGQPQHF
TRBV5-1	-	-	TRBJ2-3	TGCGCCACCCGAAGGGGGAGCACAGATACGCAGTATTTT	CATRRGSTDTQYF
TRBV18	-	few	TRBJ2-3	TGTGCCAGCTCACCTACAACAGGGTTATTCGCAGATACGCAGTATTTT	CASSPTTGLFADTQYF
TRBV7-2	TRBD1	-	TRBJ2-7	TGTGCCAGCAGCTTAGAGACGACAGGGACCTACGAGCAGTACTTC	CASSLETTGTYEQYF
TRBV19	-	-	TRBJ2-2	TGTGCCAGTACGGAGTCGGTCAAGGCCGGGGAGCTGTTTTTT	CASTESVKAGELFF
TRBV19	-	-	TRBJ1-5	TGTGCCAGTAGTACGCAGGGTTTCGGGCAGCCCCAGCATTTT	CASSTQGFGQPQHF
TRBV5-8	TRBD1	-	TRBJ1-1	TGTGCCAGCAGCTTGGGAAGGGGGCATATCCCTGAAGCTTTCTTT	CASSLGRGHIPEAFF
TRBV7-9	TRBD1	-	TRBJ2-1	TGTGCCAGCAGCCCCACAGGGGGCAGGAATGAGCAGTTCTTC	CASSPTGGRNEQFF
TRBV2	TRBD1	-	TRBJ1-4	TGTGCCAGCCTGGGACAGAGAGCTGAAAAACTGTTTTTT	CASLGQRAEKLFF
TRBV5-4	TRBD1	few	TRBJ2-7	TGTGCCAGCAGCTTGGGGGACAGCTCCTACGAGCAGTACTTC	CASSLGDSSYEQYF
TRBV19	-	once	TRBJ1-2	TGTGCCAGTAGTAGCTTCGGGTTTTTC	CASSSFGFF
TRBV30	TRBD1	-	TRBJ2-5	TGTGCCTGGAAGGGGGCAGGAGGTAGAGAGACCCAGTACTTC	CAWKGAGGRETQYF
TRBV5-4	-	once	TRBJ2-1	TGTGCCAGCAGTCCCGGGGGGCACGGGGTCGATGAGCAGTTCTTC	CASSPGGHGVDEQFF
TRBV18	TRBD1	-	TRBJ2-3	TGTGCCAGCTCACCCCGACAGGGGCGGACAGATACGCAGTATTTT	CASSPRQGRTDTQYF
TRBV7-9	TRBD2	few	TRBJ2-4	TGTGCCAGCAGCCCAAGACTAGCCGAGACCATTCAGTACTTC	CASSPRLAETIQYF
TRBV27	-	-	TRBJ1-1	TGTGCCAGCAGGACATTATACCCTTTAATGAACACTGAAGCTTTCTTT	CASRTLYPLMNTEAFF
TRBV4-3	-	-	TRBJ1-2	TGCGCCAGCAGCCAAGTTGTACGGACAGCTAACTATGGCTACACCTTC	CASSQVVRTANYGYTF